A selection of T cell receptor beta chains follows, all from one sample in a study of T cell responses to AZD1222 COVID-19 vaccine. Sequenced by immunoSEQ multiplex PCR; TCRdb stores in-frame clones only, minus some. The table lists around 140,000 clones, about 90% of them singletons. The starting material was peripheral blood, obtained 28 days after the second dose of the MenACWY control vaccine. These receptors were obtained from an adult who received the MenACWY meningococcal vaccine as a control. CDR3s include the opening cysteine and the closing phenylalanine or tryptophan. The D gene is left open where the match is weak.

v_call: TRBV28; d_call: TRBD1; j_call: TRBJ2-1; cdr3_nt: TGTGCCAGCAGCCGGACAGGGCTGGGGGACAATGAGCAGTTCTTC; cdr3_aa: CASSRTGLGDNEQFF
v_call: TRBV7-9; d_call: TRBD1; j_call: TRBJ2-1; cdr3_nt: TGTGCCAGCAGCTCTGGACAGGGGGCTTACAATGAGCAGTTCTTC; cdr3_aa: CASSSGQGAYNEQFF
v_call: TRBV19; d_call: NA; j_call: TRBJ2-4; cdr3_nt: TGTGCCAGTAGCGGGGGGGGACAGAAGTCTAGGCTAGCCAAAAACATTCAGTACTTC; cdr3_aa: CASSGGGQKSRLAKNIQYF
v_call: TRBV19; d_call: NA; j_call: TRBJ1-5; cdr3_nt: TGTGCCAGTAGTCCAGGGTTGAATCAGCCCCAGCATTTT; cdr3_aa: CASSPGLNQPQHF
v_call: TRBV5-1; d_call: NA; j_call: TRBJ2-5; cdr3_nt: TGCGCCAGCAGCTTGGCGGGGAACCAAGAGACCCAGTACTTC; cdr3_aa: CASSLAGNQETQYF
v_call: TRBV20-1; d_call: NA; j_call: TRBJ2-7; cdr3_nt: TGCAGTGCTAGTCGGACCTCCTACGAGCAGTACTTC; cdr3_aa: CSASRTSYEQYF
v_call: TRBV7-3; d_call: TRBD1; j_call: TRBJ1-2; cdr3_nt: TGTGCCAGCAGCCTAGACAGGGGGGCTAACTATGGCTACACCTTC; cdr3_aa: CASSLDRGANYGYTF
v_call: TRBV6-2/TRBV6-3; d_call: NA; j_call: TRBJ1-5; cdr3_nt: TGTGCCAGCAGTCCCCACCAGGGCCACAGGGGCAATCAGCCCCAGCATTTT; cdr3_aa: CASSPHQGHRGNQPQHF
v_call: TRBV11-1; d_call: TRBD1; j_call: TRBJ2-1; cdr3_nt: TGTGCCAGCAGCATAGAACGGACAGGGGTATACAATGAGCAGTTCTTC; cdr3_aa: CASSIERTGVYNEQFF
v_call: TRBV29-1; d_call: NA; j_call: TRBJ2-1; cdr3_nt: TGCAGCGTTGGAGGGAGCTCCTACAATGAGCAGTTCTTC; cdr3_aa: CSVGGSSYNEQFF
v_call: TRBV5-1; d_call: NA; j_call: TRBJ2-7; cdr3_nt: TGCGCCAGCAGCTCACACGTATCCGAGGAGCAGTACTTC; cdr3_aa: CASSSHVSEEQYF